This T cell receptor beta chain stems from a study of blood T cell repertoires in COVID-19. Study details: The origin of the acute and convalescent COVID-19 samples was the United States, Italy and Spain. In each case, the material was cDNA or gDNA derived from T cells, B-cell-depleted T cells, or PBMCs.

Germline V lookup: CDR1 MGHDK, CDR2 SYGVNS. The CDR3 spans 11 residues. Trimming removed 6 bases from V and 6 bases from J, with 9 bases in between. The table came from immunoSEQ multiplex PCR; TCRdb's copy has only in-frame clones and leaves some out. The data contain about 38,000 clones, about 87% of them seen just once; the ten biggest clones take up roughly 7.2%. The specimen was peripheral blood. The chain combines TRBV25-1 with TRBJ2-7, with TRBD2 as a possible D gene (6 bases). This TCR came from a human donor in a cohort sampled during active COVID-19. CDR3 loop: CASSAGLEQYF. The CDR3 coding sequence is TGTGCCAGCAGCGCGGGGCTCGAGCAGTACTTC.